The 12 T cell receptor beta chains reported below all come from one sample, sequenced in a study of radiation and T cells in renal cell carcinoma. Treatment defined: 15 Gy SBRT to primary tumor, nephrectomy 4 weeks later. TCRdb's table, derived via immunoSEQ multiplex PCR, lists solely in-frame clones and lacks some. The data hold fewer than 4,500 clones, with approximately 65% observed a single time. The specimen was tumor tissue, collected from a patient whose treatment included radiotherapy and nephrectomy. The source of these receptors is a woman aged 55-70 years with renal cell carcinoma.

The chain is built from TRBV6-1 and TRBJ1-2; D unclear. This CDR3 comprises 12 residues. The germline CDR1 and CDR2 sequences are MNHNS and SASEGT. Trimming removed 5 bases at V and 7 bases at J, with 11 bases between. CDR3 bases: TGTGCCAGCAGTCCGGGTAACGGTGGCTACACCTTC. Amino acids: CASSPGNGGYTF.

In its sample, this clone is medium-sized. This chain connects TRBV5-5 to TRBJ2-3; D possibly uses TRBD1 or TRBD2 (5 bases each). Trimming pared 5 bases from V and 2 bases from J, leaving 15 bases between. There are 15 residues in the CDR3. CDR1 is SGHKS, CDR2 YYEKEE, per germline (reference sequence). The CDR3 DNA follows: TGTGCCAGCAGGATGTGGGACGCTTTCACAGATACGCAGTATTTT. It translates to CASRMWDAFTDTQYF.

The chain recombines TRBV29-1 with TRBJ2-3; unclear D gene. V was clipped by 0 bases and J by 0 bases, with 13 bases between them. Germline values: CDR1 SQVTM, CDR2 ANQGSEA. This CDR3 contains 16 residues. CDR3 DNA: TGCAGCGTTGAAGATCGACGGAGTTTTAGCACAGATACGCAGTATTTT. Its translation: CSVEDRRSFSTDTQYF.

The CDR3 coding sequence is TGCGCCAGCAGCAAAACGACTCGGGACTATGGCTACACCTTC. Translating gives CASSKTTRDYGYTF. J is TRBJ1-2 and V is TRBV5-1; no firm D call. Germline V gene data show CDR1 as SGHRS and CDR2 as YFSETQ. This CDR3 is 14 amino acids long. V was shortened by 4 bases and J by 3 bases, with 13 bases between the two germline ends. Full variable domain (remainder filled in from reference TRBV5-1 and TRBJ1-2): KAGVTQTPRYLIKTRGQQVTLSCSPISGHRSVSWYQQTPGQGLQFLFEYFSETQRNKGNFPGRFSGRQFSNSRSEMNVSTLELGDSALYLCASSKTTRDYGYTFGSGTRLTVV.

CDR3 in amino acids: CASARTGQGFDEQFF. CDR3 sequence (DNA): TGCGCCAGCGCCAGGACGGGACAGGGGTTTGATGAGCAGTTCTTC. The chain employs TRBV4-1 and TRBJ2-1, with TRBD1 identical over 10 bases. The V segment lost 8 bases and the J segment 8 bases; nucleotides outside the gene matches: 12. The CDR3 is 15 residues long. Germline V gives CDR1 MGHRA, CDR2 YSYEKL.

The V call is TRBV5-5, the J call TRBJ1-5; D is ambiguous. The CDR3 is made up of 17 amino acids. The germline gives CDR1 SGHKS, CDR2 YYEKEE (reference sequence). The germline V and J ends were trimmed by 0 bases and 0 bases, with 13 bases remaining between them. The chain's CDR3 is CASSLALGSSSNQPQHF. In nucleotides, the CDR3 is TGTGCCAGCAGCTTGGCCTTGGGTTCCTCTAGCAATCAGCCCCAGCATTTT.

V usage is TRBV6-1 and J usage is TRBJ2-3, with 12 bases identical to TRBD2. This CDR3 comprises 15 residues. Germline V gene data show CDR1 as MNHNS and CDR2 as SASEGT. With 4 bases clipped from V and 6 bases from J, the junction kept 5 bases outside the gene matches. The CDR3 here is CASSGLAGGPDTQYF. As DNA, the CDR3 is TGTGCCAGCAGTGGGCTAGCGGGAGGGCCGGATACGCAGTATTTT.

The chain joins TRBV25-1 to TRBJ2-5, with a weak D call TRBD1 (6 bases). CDR1 MGHDK and CDR2 SYGVNS come from the germline V gene. The CDR3 is made up of 12 amino acids. Deletions cut 6 bases from V and 7 bases from J, with 12 bases between. CDR3 region: CASRELRGTQYF. The CDR3 nucleotides are TGTGCCAGCAGGGAACTCAGGGGGACCCAGTACTTC.

The V gene is TRBV11-1, the J gene TRBJ2-6, with 10 nucleotides matching TRBD1. Trimming removed 5 bases from V and 4 bases from J; junction bases left unmatched: 8. This CDR3 comprises 17 residues. The germline CDR1 and CDR2 sequences are SGHAT and FQDESV (reference sequence). CDR3 bases: TGTGCCAGCAGCCAACCGGGACAGGGGTCCGGGGCCAACGTCCTGACTTTC. Its translation is CASSQPGQGSGANVLTF.

The chain uses TRBV5-4 and TRBJ2-7; 10 bases are shared with TRBD2. CDR3 size: 17 residues. The germline CDR1 and CDR2 sequences are SGHNT and YYREEE (reference sequence). With 4 bases clipped from V and 1 base from J, the junction kept 11 bases outside the gene matches. The CDR3 is CASSLYILAGGSYEQYF. The DNA for the CDR3 is TGTGCCAGCAGCCTTTATATTTTAGCGGGAGGTTCCTACGAGCAGTACTTC.

The V and J genes are TRBV7-9 and TRBJ1-5, with 7 bases matching TRBD1. The CDR3 runs 15 residues. Losses at the gene ends were 5 bases for V and 4 bases for J; bases not matched to a gene: 8. Germline CDR1 SEHNR, CDR2 FQNEAQ (reference sequence). As DNA, the CDR3 is TGTGCCAGCAGCCCGACAGGGCGAGGAAATCAGCCCCAGCATTTT. It specifies CASSPTGRGNQPQHF.

In its sample, this clone ranks as large. V usage is TRBV6-6 and J usage is TRBJ2-5, with D possibly TRBD1 on 7 matching bases. Per the germline V gene, CDR1 is MNHNY and CDR2 is SVGAGI (reference sequence). The CDR3 loop spans 13 amino acids. Between the trimmed V and J ends, which lost 7 bases and 7 bases, there was a span of 16 bases. Written as DNA, the CDR3 is TGTGCCAGCAAGGGAGGAGGGGGCTTGACCCAGTACTTC. Protein: CASKGGGGLTQYF.